This entry features one T cell receptor beta chain sequence. The sample comes from a study of blood T cell repertoires in COVID-19. Overall study context: Sites across the United States, Italy and Spain contributed samples from acute and convalescent COVID-19. T cells, B-cell-depleted T cells, or PBMCs supplied cDNA or gDNA.

Original data processing: Amplification of reference gene primers was used by the study to estimate nucleated cell counts. Measured with immunoSEQ multiplex PCR; TCRdb has only the in-frame clones, and not every one. D and trimming were read from the DNA, whereas the V and J calls and clone size are those reported in that table. The data hold around 150,000 clones, with about 93% observed a single time. J was trimmed by 3 bases and V by 5 bases; bases with no gene match: 10. Germline CDR1 and CDR2: SGHTA and FQGNSA. The CDR3 totals 16 residues. This chain uses TRBV7-2 with TRBJ1-1; 9 nucleotides match TRBD1. The sequence was collected from a woman aged 45-59 years with acute or convalescent COVID-19. The specimen was peripheral blood. The CDR3 here is CASSQGQGRLYTEAFF. The CDR3 nucleotides are TGTGCCAGCAGCCAAGGACAGGGGCGACTCTACACTGAAGCTTTCTTT.